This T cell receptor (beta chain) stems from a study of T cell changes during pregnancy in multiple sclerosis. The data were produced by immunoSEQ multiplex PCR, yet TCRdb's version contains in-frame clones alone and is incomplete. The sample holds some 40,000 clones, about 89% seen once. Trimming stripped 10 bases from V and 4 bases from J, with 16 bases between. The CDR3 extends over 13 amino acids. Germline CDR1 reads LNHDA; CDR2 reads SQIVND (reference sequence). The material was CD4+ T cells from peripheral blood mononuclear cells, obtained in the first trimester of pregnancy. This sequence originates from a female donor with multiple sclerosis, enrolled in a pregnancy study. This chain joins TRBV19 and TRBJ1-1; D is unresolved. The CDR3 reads CATKTRSTTEAFF. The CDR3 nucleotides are TGTGCCACCAAGACCAGGTCTACCACTGAAGCTTTCTTT.